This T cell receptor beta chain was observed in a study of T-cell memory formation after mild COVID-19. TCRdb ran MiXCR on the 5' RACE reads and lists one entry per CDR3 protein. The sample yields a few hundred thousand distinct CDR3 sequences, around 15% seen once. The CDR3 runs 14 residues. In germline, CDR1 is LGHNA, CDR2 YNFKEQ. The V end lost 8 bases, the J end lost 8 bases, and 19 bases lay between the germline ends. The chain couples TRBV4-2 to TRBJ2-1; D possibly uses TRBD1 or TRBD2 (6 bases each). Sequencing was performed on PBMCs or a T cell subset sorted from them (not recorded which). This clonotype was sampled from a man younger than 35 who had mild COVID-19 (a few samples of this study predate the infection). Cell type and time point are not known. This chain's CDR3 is CASGDSRGRYEQFF. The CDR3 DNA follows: TGTGCCAGCGGCGACAGCCGGGGGCGATATGAGCAGTTCTTC.